These 16 T cell receptor beta chains were sequenced from one sample in a study of T cells after yellow fever vaccination. TCRdb reanalysed the 5' RACE reads using MiXCR and keeps one entry per CDR3 protein. This table has just under 600,000 distinct CDR3 sequences, 13% appearing once. The material was PBMCs, obtained on the day of the yellow fever booster vaccination. All receptors come from a man aged 30 to 39 who received the YFV17D yellow fever vaccine.

In its sample, this clonotype was seen a few times. The V gene is TRBV7-2, the J gene TRBJ1-2, with 7 bases that match TRBD1. CDR1 and CDR2 from the germline V gene are SGHTA and FQGNSA. CDR3 length: 14 residues. With 1 base clipped from V and 8 bases from J, the junction kept 7 bases outside the gene matches. CDR3 sequence: CASSLETGRRGYTF. The CDR3 region has the DNA TGTGCCAGCAGCTTAGAGACAGGGAGAAGAGGCTACACCTTC.

V usage is TRBV12-3 or TRBV12-4 and J usage is TRBJ2-7; D is perhaps TRBD1 (6 bases). Trimming removed 6 bases from V and 5 bases from J, with 20 bases in between. The CDR3 loop spans 15 amino acids. The CDR3 sequence: CASRSNREGNHEQYF. The CDR3 coding sequence is TGTGCCAGCAGATCCAACAGGGAAGGTAATCACGAGCAGTACTTC.

V usage is TRBV7-8 and J usage is TRBJ1-1; D is possibly TRBD1 (5 bases). Trimming cost V 5 bases and J 0 bases, with 10 bases left between them. The CDR3 is made up of 14 amino acids. Germline V gene data show CDR1 as SGHVS and CDR2 as FQNEAQ. CDR3 in amino acids: CASSPWGMNTEAFF. The CDR3 nucleotides read TGTGCCAGCAGCCCGTGGGGGATGAACACTGAAGCTTTCTTT.

The chain employs TRBV18 and TRBJ1-2; 7 bases align to TRBD1. V trimming: 3 bases; J trimming: 1 base; junction bases outside the gene matches: 2. Germline V lookup: CDR1 KGHSH, CDR2 LQKENI. This CDR3 region has 14 residues. Written as DNA, the CDR3 is TGTGCCAGCTCACCCGGACAGGATAACTATGGCTACACCTTC. Its translation is CASSPGQDNYGYTF.

This chain joins TRBV29-1 and TRBJ2-5; 8 bases agree with TRBD2. CDR1 is SQVTM, CDR2 ANQGSEA, per germline. CDR3 length: 15 residues. V lost 0 bases, J lost 4 bases, and 7 bases stayed unmatched. The CDR3 spells CSVEDRSGSLETQYF. As DNA, the CDR3 is TGCAGCGTTGAAGATCGGAGCGGGAGCTTAGAGACCCAGTACTTC.

This clonotype came up a few times. J is TRBJ2-2 and V is TRBV5-4; 8 bases agree with TRBD2. CDR1 and CDR2 from the germline V gene are SGHNT and YYREEE (reference sequence). The CDR3 is 17 residues long. The J segment lost 4 bases and the V segment lost 0 bases, leaving 8 bases of the junction unmatched. The CDR3 region is CASSLAVSGSTTGELFF. CDR3 DNA: TGTGCCAGCAGCTTGGCCGTAAGCGGGAGCACCACCGGGGAGCTGTTTTTT. The entire variable domain, with the rest obtained from reference TRBV5-4 and TRBJ2-2, is as follows: ETGVTQSPTHLIKTRGQQVTLRCSSQSGHNTVSWYQQALGQGPQFIFQYYREEENGRGNFPPRFSGLQFPNYSSELNVNALELDDSALYLCASSLAVSGSTTGELFFGEGSRLTVL.

This clonotype appeared a few times. V is TRBV7-2 and J is TRBJ1-5, with D possibly being TRBD1 (6 bases). Per germline, CDR1 SGHTA and CDR2 FQGNSA. The CDR3 consists of 14 residues. Trimming stripped 5 bases from V and 4 bases from J, with 12 bases between. The CDR3 coding sequence is TGTGCCAGCAGCCCAGGGACAAGAAATCAGCCCCAGCATTTT. This gives the protein CASSPGTRNQPQHF. The full variable domain, its missing parts supplied by reference TRBV7-2 and TRBJ1-5, is GAGVSQSPSNKVTEKGKDVELRCDPISGHTALYWYRQSLGQGLEFLIYFQGNSAPDKSGLPSDRFSAERTGGSVSTLTIQRTQQEDSAVYLCASSPGTRNQPQHFGDGTRLSIL.

This clonotype showed up just a few times. The chain joins TRBV12-3 or TRBV12-4 to TRBJ1-1; TRBD1 matches 7 bases. CDR3 length: 12 residues. V gave up 3 bases and J gave up 12 bases; unmatched junction bases: 7. CDR3 loop: CASSFLGQHSFF. As DNA, the CDR3 is TGTGCCAGCAGTTTTTTGGGACAGCACTCTTTCTTT.

The rearrangement uses TRBV20-1 and TRBJ2-5, with a possible D match to TRBD2 (6 bases). The CDR3 is 15 residues long. Trimming removed 4 bases at V and 1 base at J, with 16 bases between. Germline-derived CDR1 and CDR2 are DFQATT and SNEGSKA (reference sequence). CDR3 nucleotide sequence: TGCAGTGCTACTATTTGGTGGGAGGCCCAAGAGACCCAGTACTTC. Amino acids: CSATIWWEAQETQYF.

The rearrangement links TRBV7-2 to TRBJ1-6; no clear D gene. V was cut by 6 bases and J by 0 bases, with 9 bases left in between. Germline V gene data show CDR1 as SGHTA and CDR2 as FQGNSA. CDR3 length: 15 amino acids. Here the CDR3 DNA reads TGTGCCAGCAGAGGACGGAGCTCCTATAATTCACCCCTCCACTTT. This codes for CASRGRSSYNSPLHF.

The V gene is TRBV29-1, the J gene TRBJ1-5; 8 bases are a match to TRBD1. V lost 4 bases, J lost 13 bases, and 6 bases stayed unmatched. This CDR3 is 11 amino acids long. CDR1 and CDR2 from the germline V gene are SQVTM and ANQGSEA. DNA for the CDR3: TGCAGCGTTGTCTTCAGGGGGCTTCAGCATTTT. It yields the protein CSVVFRGLQHF.

This clonotype was seen at least ten times. The V gene is TRBV7-8, the J gene TRBJ2-7, with TRBD2 matching 7 bases. Germline V gene data show CDR1 as SGHVS and CDR2 as FQNEAQ. The CDR3 has 20 residues. The junction had 20 bases not matched to a gene; V was cut back by 3 bases and J by 0 bases. The CDR3 DNA reads TGTGCCAGCAGCTTCCCGTCCGCGGGAGACAGAGACCAACTCTCCTACGAGCAGTACTTC. This encodes CASSFPSAGDRDQLSYEQYF.

This clonotype was seen a few times. V usage is TRBV5-1 and J usage is TRBJ1-2, with 8 bases fitting TRBD1. Germline loops: CDR1 SGHRS, CDR2 YFSETQ. The length of the CDR3 is 15 residues. The junction had 9 bases not matched to a gene; V was cut back by 4 bases and J by 4 bases. Here the CDR3 DNA reads TGCGCCAGCAGCAGAGGACAGGGACAATCCTATGGCTACACCTTC. Translating it yields CASSRGQGQSYGYTF. The full variable domain, its missing parts supplied by reference TRBV5-1 and TRBJ1-2, is KAGVTQTPRYLIKTRGQQVTLSCSPISGHRSVSWYQQTPGQGLQFLFEYFSETQRNKGNFPGRFSGRQFSNSRSEMNVSTLELGDSALYLCASSRGQGQSYGYTFGSGTRLTVV.

The V and J genes are TRBV19 and TRBJ2-7, with no clear D. Germline V gene data show CDR1 as LNHDA and CDR2 as SQIVND (reference sequence). This CDR3 has 15 residues. Trimming shortened V by 6 bases and J by 5 bases, and 20 bases separated the two germline ends. CDR3 DNA: TGTGCCAGTAGCTCCTCTACCAGGTCTACTAACGAGCAGTACTTC. This sequence encodes CASSSSTRSTNEQYF. Supplemented by reference TRBV19 and TRBJ2-7, the full variable domain reads DGGITQSPKYLFRKEGQNVTLSCEQNLNHDAMYWYRQDPGQGLRLIYYSQIVNDFQKGDIAEGYSVSREKKESFPLTVTSAQKNPTAFYLCASSSSTRSTNEQYFGPGTRLTVT.

This clonotype was observed a handful of times. This rearrangement joins TRBV20-1 to TRBJ2-1, with TRBD2 matching 10 bases. Germline CDR1 and CDR2: DFQATT and SNEGSKA (reference sequence). CDR3 length: 15 residues. With V trimmed by 3 bases and J by 2 bases, 4 bases remained unmatched. The CDR3 DNA reads TGCAGTGCTAGGCAAAGCGGGAGGGCCTACAATGAGCAGTTCTTC. Residues: CSARQSGRAYNEQFF.

The rearrangement uses TRBV9 and TRBJ1-2, with D unresolved. The V gene's germline CDR1 is SGDLS and CDR2 YYNGEE. This CDR3 region has 14 residues. The V gene lost 0 bases and the J gene lost 1 base, with 7 bases spanning the gap. The CDR3 is CASSVAPDNYGYTF. The DNA of the CDR3 is TGTGCCAGCAGCGTAGCGCCCGATAACTATGGCTACACCTTC.